The 8 T cell receptor beta chains listed next were all sequenced from one sample in a study of Graves' ophthalmopathy and Graves' hyperthyroidism. CDR3 regions of TCR beta were amplified from RNA transcripts. After a first-round RT-PCR with HTBI primers, a second-round multiplex PCR was run. TCRdb re-called the multiplex PCR reads through MiXCR, storing one row per CDR3 protein. Found here are about 370,000 distinct CDR3 sequences, about a sixth of them singletons; the top ten hold 2.4%. Specimen: peripheral blood. These receptors originate from an adult woman with stable Graves' hyperthyroidism.

This clonotype occurred many times. This chain uses TRBV4-1 with TRBJ2-5, with a possible D match to TRBD1 (6 bases). Trimming pared 8 bases from V and 1 base from J, leaving 14 bases between. Per germline, CDR1 MGHRA and CDR2 YSYEKL. This CDR3 spans 14 amino acids. CDR3 sequence reads: CASRTGPSQETQYF. CDR3 coding DNA: TGCGCCAGCCGTACAGGGCCCTCCCAAGAGACCCAGTACTTC.

About this clonotype: Germline and junction disagree at one end, which may indicate a read error. The genes are TRBV4-3 and TRBJ2-4, with 9 bases aligning to TRBD2. Germline-derived CDR1 and CDR2 are LGHNA and YSLEER. The CDR3 length is 16 residues. The CDR3: CASSQDRAGGRYIEYF. The CDR3 DNA reads as TGCGCCAGCAGCCAAGATCGGGCGGGAGGGCGGTACATTGAGTACTTC.

This clonotype has only a few counts. The chain uses TRBV12-3 or TRBV12-4 and TRBJ1-5; D might be TRBD1 (5 bases). CDR3 length equals 14 residues. V was cut by 3 bases and J by 6 bases, with 12 bases left in between. In DNA, the CDR3 is TGTGCCAGCAGTTTGGGGGTTGTTGGTCAGCCCCAGCATTTT. Protein: CASSLGVVGQPQHF.

This clonotype has a count of ten or more. CDR3 residues: CASSLGQERLGETQYF. DNA for the CDR3: TGTGCCAGCAGCCTGGGACAGGAAAGATTGGGAGAGACCCAGTACTTC. This chain connects TRBV7-9 to TRBJ2-5; 8 bases map to TRBD1. Germline values: CDR1 SEHNR, CDR2 FQNEAQ (reference sequence). V dropped 5 bases and J dropped 4; count of bases not matched to a gene: 12. The CDR3 sequence is 16 residues long.

This clonotype occurred many times. The chain combines TRBV7-8 with TRBJ2-7, with no clear D. Trimming removed 5 bases from V and 2 bases from J, with 10 bases in between. The germline V gene encodes CDR1 SGHVS and CDR2 FQNEAQ. The CDR3 totals 13 residues. The CDR3, as DNA: TGTGCCAGCAGCCTGCCCCCAACCTACGAGCAGTACTTC. Amino acid sequence: CASSLPPTYEQYF. The full variable domain, in which reference TRBV7-8 and TRBJ2-7 provide the parts outside the CDR3, is GAGVSQSPRYKVAKRGQDVALRCDPISGHVSLFWYQQALGQGPEFLTYFQNEAQLDKSGLPSDRFFAERPEGSVSTLKIQRTQQEDSAVYLCASSLPPTYEQYFGPGTRLTVT.

This clonotype was picked up a small number of times. The genes are TRBV11-2 and TRBJ1-2, with D hard to call. V lost 5 bases and J 5 bases, leaving 15 bases between the germline ends. The germline V gene has CDR1 SGHAT and CDR2 FQNNGV. The CDR3 length is 14 residues. CDR3 in amino acids: CASSPEGGSYGYTF. Here the CDR3 DNA reads TGTGCCAGCAGCCCGGAAGGAGGGTCGTATGGCTACACCTTC.

This clonotype was seen repeatedly, ten times or more. The V and J genes are TRBV12-3 or TRBV12-4 and TRBJ2-7; D may be TRBD1 or TRBD2 (5 bases each). Trimming shortened V by 5 bases and J by 4 bases, and 18 bases separated the two germline ends. The length of the CDR3 is 15 residues. The CDR3 DNA is TGTGCCAGCAGTCCCCCCCGGGGCAGTAAATACGAGCAGTACTTC. The encoded protein is CASSPPRGSKYEQYF.

The sample holds many counts of this clonotype. The V and J genes are TRBV12-3 or TRBV12-4 and TRBJ1-1; 9 bases match TRBD1. The J segment lost 4 bases and the V segment lost 5 bases, leaving 5 bases of the junction unmatched. The CDR3 is 14 residues long. DNA for the CDR3: TGTGCCAGCAGTAACCGGGACAGGGTCACTGAAGCTTTCTTT. Residues: CASSNRDRVTEAFF.